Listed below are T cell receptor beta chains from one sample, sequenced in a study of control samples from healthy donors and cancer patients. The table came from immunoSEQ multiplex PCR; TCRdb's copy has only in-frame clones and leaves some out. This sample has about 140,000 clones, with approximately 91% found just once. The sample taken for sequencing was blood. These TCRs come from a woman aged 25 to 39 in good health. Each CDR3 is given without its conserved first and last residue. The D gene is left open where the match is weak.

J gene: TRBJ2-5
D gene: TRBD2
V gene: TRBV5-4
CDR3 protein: ASSMGLAETQY

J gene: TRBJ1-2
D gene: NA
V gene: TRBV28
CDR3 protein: ASSGEGGYYGYT

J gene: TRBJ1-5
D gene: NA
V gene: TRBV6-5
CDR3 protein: ASTVGKNQPQH

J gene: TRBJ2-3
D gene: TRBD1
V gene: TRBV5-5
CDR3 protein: ASSRTGVHADTQY

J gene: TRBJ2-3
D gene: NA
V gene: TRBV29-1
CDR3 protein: SVGGDTQY

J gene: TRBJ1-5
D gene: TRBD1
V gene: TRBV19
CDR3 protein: ASRPRDSASRGQH

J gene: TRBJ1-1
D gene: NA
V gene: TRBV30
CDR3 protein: AWSVRTLNTEAF

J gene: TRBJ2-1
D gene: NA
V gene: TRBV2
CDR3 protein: ASSGSEIEQF

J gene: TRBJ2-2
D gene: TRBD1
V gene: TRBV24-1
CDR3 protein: ATSDPGGPTGELF

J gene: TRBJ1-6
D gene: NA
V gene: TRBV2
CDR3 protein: ASSGQKESPLH

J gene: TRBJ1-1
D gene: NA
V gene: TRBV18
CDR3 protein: ASSPNTVSNTEAF

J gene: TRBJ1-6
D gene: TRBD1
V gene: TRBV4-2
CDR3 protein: ASSQDLESLGQGRNSPLH

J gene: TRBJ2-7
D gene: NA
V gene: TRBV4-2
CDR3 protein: ASSQGHEQY

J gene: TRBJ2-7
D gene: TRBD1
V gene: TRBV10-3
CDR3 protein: AISPGTGYSYEQY

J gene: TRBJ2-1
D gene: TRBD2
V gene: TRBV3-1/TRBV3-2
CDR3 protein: ASNRGLAYNEQF

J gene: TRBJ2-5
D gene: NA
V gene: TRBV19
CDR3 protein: ATEGFKGETQY

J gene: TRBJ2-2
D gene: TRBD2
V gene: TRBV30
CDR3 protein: AFAGLAVTGELF

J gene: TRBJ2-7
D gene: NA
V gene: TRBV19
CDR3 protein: ASSIGRGNNEQY

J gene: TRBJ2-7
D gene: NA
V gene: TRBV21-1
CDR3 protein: ASSYRPGTGDRSSYEQY

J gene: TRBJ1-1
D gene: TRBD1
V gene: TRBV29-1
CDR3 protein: SVPGQGTWGTEAF

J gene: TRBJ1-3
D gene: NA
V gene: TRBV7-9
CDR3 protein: ASSQDSSSGNTIY

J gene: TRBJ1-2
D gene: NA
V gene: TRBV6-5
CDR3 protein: ASRAPGAGDYGYT

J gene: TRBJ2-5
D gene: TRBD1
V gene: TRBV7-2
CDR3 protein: ASSSTNDRGGTQY

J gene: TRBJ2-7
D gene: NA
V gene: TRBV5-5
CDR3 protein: ASRPYGGTFYEQY

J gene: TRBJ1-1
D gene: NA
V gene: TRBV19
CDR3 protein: ASQDRWNTEAF

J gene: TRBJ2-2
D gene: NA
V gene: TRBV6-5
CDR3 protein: ASRALLTGELF

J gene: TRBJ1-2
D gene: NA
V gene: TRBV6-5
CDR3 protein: ASREVPSGNGYT

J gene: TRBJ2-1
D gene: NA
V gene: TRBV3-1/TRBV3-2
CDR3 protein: ASSPLSREQF

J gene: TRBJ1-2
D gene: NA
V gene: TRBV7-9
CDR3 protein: ASSSFPTELQGYT

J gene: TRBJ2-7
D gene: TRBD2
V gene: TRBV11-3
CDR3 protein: ASSLGPTSGSTTYEQY

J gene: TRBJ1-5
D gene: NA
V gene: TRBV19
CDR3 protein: ASSTHNSNQPQH

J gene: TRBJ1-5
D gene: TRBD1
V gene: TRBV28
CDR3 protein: ASSLSRGIQPQH

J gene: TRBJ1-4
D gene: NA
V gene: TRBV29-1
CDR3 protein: SVDIAGEKLF

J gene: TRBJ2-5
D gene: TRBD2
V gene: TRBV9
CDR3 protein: ASSVGPAGESETQY

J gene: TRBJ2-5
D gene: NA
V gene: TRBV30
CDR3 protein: AWSSGFGETQY

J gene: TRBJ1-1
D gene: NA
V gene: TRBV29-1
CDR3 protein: SAEIRGQNF

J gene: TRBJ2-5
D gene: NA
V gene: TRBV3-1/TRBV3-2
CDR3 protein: ASSQDPIQETQY

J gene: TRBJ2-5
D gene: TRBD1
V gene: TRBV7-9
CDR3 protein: ASSCYRDRDQETQY

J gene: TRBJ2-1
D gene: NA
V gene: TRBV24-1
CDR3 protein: ATSDPGQSTNEQF

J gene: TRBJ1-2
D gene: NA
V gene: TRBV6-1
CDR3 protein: ASSDPQYGYT

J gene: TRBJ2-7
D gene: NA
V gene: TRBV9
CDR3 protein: ASSVGGDGFSSYEQY

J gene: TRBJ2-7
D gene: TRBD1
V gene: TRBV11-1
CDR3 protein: ASSRGQGIYEQY

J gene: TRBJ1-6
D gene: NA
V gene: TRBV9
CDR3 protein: ASSVDRGRNSPLH